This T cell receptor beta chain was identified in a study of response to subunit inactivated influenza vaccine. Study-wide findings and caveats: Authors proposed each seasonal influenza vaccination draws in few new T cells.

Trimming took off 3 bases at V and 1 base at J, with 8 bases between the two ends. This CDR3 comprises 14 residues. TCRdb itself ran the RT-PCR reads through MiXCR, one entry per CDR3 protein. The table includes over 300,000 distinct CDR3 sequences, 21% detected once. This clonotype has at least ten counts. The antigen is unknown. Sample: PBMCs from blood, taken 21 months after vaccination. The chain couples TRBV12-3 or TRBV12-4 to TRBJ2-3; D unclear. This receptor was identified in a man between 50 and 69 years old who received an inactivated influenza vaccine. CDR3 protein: CASSFGWGTDTQYF. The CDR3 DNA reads TGTGCCAGCAGTTTTGGTTGGGGCACAGATACGCAGTATTTT.